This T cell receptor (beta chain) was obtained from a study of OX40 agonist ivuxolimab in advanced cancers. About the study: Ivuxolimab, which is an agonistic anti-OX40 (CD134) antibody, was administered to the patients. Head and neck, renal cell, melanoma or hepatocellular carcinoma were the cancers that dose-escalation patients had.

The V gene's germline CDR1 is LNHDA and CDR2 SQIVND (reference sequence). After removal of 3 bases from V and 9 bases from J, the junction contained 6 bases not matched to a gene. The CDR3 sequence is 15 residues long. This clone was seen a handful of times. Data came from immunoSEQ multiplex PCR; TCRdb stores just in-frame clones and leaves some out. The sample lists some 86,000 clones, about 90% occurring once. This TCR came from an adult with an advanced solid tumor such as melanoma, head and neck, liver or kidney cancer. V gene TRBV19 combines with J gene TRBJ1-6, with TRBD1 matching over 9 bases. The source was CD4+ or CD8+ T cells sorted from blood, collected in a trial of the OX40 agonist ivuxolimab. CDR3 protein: CASSMRDREISPLHF. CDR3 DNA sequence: TGTGCCAGTAGTATGCGGGACAGGGAAATTTCACCCCTCCACTTT.